This T cell receptor beta chain is drawn from a study of T cells after yellow fever vaccination (dated by TCRdb to the late 2010s). With respect to the entire study: The SMART-Seq v4 Ultra Low Input RNA kit was used to prepare libraries from fractions with low cell numbers. Bulk PBMC replicates and cell subsets were isolated from blood drawn at multiple timepoints before and after both primary and secondary immunization. Two healthy male donors, one aged 18 to 29 and one aged 30 to 39 years, were included in the cohort. To track T-cell clones before and after primary and booster YFV17D yellow fever vaccination, bulk TCR alpha and beta repertoires were sequenced longitudinally.

The treatment or condition label on this specimen signifies: live attenuated yellow fever vaccine strain. Two biological replicates of bulk PBMCs were collected at each blood-draw timepoint. A standard Ficoll-Paque protocol was used to isolate PBMCs from peripheral blood. TriZol was used to extract RNA from bulk PBMCs, CD4 and CD8 fractions, and dextramer-positive and dextramer-negative fractions. With regard to this clonotype: Its binding antigen is unknown. No quality values exist for individual bases; no much larger clone is one base distant.

TCR cDNA was made using 5'RACE template switching, a step that added a universal primer site and unique molecular identifiers. Priming of cDNA synthesis was performed from both the TCR alpha and TCR beta constant segments. Library amplification used two PCR steps, and the second PCR step added sample barcodes and sequencing adapters. Libraries were sequenced on Illumina HiSeq 2500 (2x100 bp) or NovaSeq (2x150 bp). In the original analysis: Demultiplexing of reads and collapsing into UMI consensus sequences were performed with MIGEC, and V(D)J alignment was carried out with MiXCR. Using edgeR on replicate PBMC samples, clonotypes were called vaccine-responding if FDR was below 0.01 and the log2 fold change was above 5 up to day 15. CD4 or CD8 identity was assigned to each bulk clonotype according to whether the clonotype was present at higher abundance in the sequenced CD4 repertoire or the sequenced CD8 repertoire. TCRdb reprocessed the public reads (quality trimming at Q25 with fastp, clone calling with MiXCR) and kept in-frame beta chains. Every CDR3 protein is listed once, alongside the most common genes and DNA of its rows. These V and J calls are TCRdb output, not the study's own analysis. Recorded for this sample are 500,000 to 650,000 distinct CDR3 sequences; less than 20% of them occurred a single time. Roughly a sixth of the sample goes to the ten largest clones.

Study-level results and caveats: Computational filtering was required because FACS-sorted repertoires could contain abundant contaminating clonotypes from the bulk population. A small share of clonotypes was detected in both CD4 and CD8 compartments, with the overlap likely arising from convergent recombination. Compared with the primary T-cell response, the secondary T-cell response was weaker but faster, peaking on day 5 rather than day 15. Only a couple of donors were included in the study, so the extent to which the findings can be generalized is limited. After the booster, most clones that had expanded after primary vaccination were detected again (approximately 97% of CD4 and around nine tenths of CD8), suggesting broad maintenance of memory.

According to the germline V gene, CDR1 reads ENHRY and CDR2 reads SYGVKD. The CDR3 sequence holds 14 residues, the cysteine and phenylalanine included. CDR3 DNA only is kept here, 42 bases in frame from base 1. The junction carries 11 bases between V and J, which are trimmed by 0 bases and 6 bases respectively. Recombination connected TRBV10-3 to TRBJ1-2, with TRBD1 perhaps the D gene, on 6 matching bases. The receptor was isolated from a man younger than 35 who received the YFV17D yellow fever vaccine. Sequenced here: PBMCs, sampled about 5 days after the first yellow fever vaccination. The sequenced DNA: TGTGCCATCAGTGAGTCGACAGGAGGCCATGGCTACACCTTC. It codes for CAISESTGGHGYTF.